A single sample is the source of the 32 T cell receptor beta chains below, sequenced in a study of shared clonotypes between healthy human individuals (dated by TCRdb to the early 2020s). Library preparation employed the immunoSEQ multiplex PCR assay. Here the immuneACCESS table is served through TCRdb, limited to in-frame sequences with V and J called. Missing clones are a known gap in these copies; in checked studies unresolved V genes cover under half, and the rest lacks a known reason. For this sample the table gives over a million clones, of which more than 95% were detected only once. The ten largest account for more than 0.9% of the sample. Sequenced: naive CD4+ T cells sorted from blood. Taken with the paper, the label for cell subset or site translates to: CD45RA+ positively selected. The receptors come from a man younger than 45 in good health.

The chain uses TRBV11-2 and TRBJ2-7; D may match TRBD1 or TRBD2 (5 bases each). Trimming took 4 bases from V and 5 from J, leaving 18 bases between them. This CDR3 is built from 15 residues. From germline, CDR1 is SGHAT and CDR2 FQNNGV. In DNA form, the CDR3 reads TGTGCCAGCAGCTCACTCAGGGCTAGCTACCACGAGCAGTACTTC. Protein sequence: CASSSLRASYHEQYF.

This clone was recorded a few times. The chain has TRBV6-1 and TRBJ1-2, with a possible D match to TRBD1 (5 bases). Trimming took off 4 bases at V and 8 bases at J, with 29 bases between the two ends. Per the germline V gene, CDR1 is MNHNS and CDR2 is SASEGT. The CDR3 is 18 amino acids. The CDR3 loop reads CASSAPGGSQYDSFGYTF. The CDR3 bases are TGTGCCAGCAGTGCCCCCGGTGGCTCACAATACGACAGTTTCGGCTACACCTTC.

This sequence joins TRBV7-3 and TRBJ1-2, with 7 bases aligning to TRBD1. This CDR3 contains 16 residues. Germline assignment: CDR1 SGHTA and CDR2 FQGTGA. V lost 1 base and J lost 7; bases outside the gene matches: 12. CDR3 residues: CASSLKGDREAGGYTF. In nucleotides, the CDR3 is TGTGCCAGCAGCTTAAAAGGAGACAGGGAGGCGGGTGGCTACACCTTC. Filled out from reference TRBV7-3 and TRBJ1-2, the complete variable domain reads GAGVSQTPSNKVTEKGKYVELRCDPISGHTALYWYRQSLGQGPEFLIYFQGTGAADDSGLPNDRFFAVRPEGSVSTLKIQRTERGDSAVYLCASSLKGDREAGGYTFGSGTRLTVV.

This sequence joins TRBV28 and TRBJ2-4; TRBD2 matches 7 bases. This CDR3 has 17 residues. The J segment lost 7 bases and the V segment lost 4 bases, leaving 16 bases of the junction unmatched. Germline V lookup: CDR1 MDHEN, CDR2 SYDVKM. The CDR3 spells CASSSLGEGAIRNIQYF. The CDR3 nucleotides read TGTGCCAGCAGTTCCCTCGGGGAGGGAGCCATCAGGAACATTCAGTACTTC. Drawing the rest from reference TRBV28 and TRBJ2-4, the complete variable domain is DVKVTQSSRYLVKRTGEKVFLECVQDMDHENMFWYRQDPGLGLRLIYFSYDVKMKEKGDIPEGYSVSREKKERFSLILESASTNQTSMYLCASSSLGEGAIRNIQYFGAGTRLSVL.

This clone was detected once. The chain has TRBV7-6 and TRBJ2-2, with 8 nucleotides matching TRBD2. CDR3 length: 18 amino acids. CDR1 is SGHVS, CDR2 FNYEAQ, per germline. Unmatched junction bases numbered 7, after V lost 1 base and J lost 0 bases. CDR3 bases: TGTGCCAGCAGCTTAGAAGGTAGCGGGGCCGCGAACACCGGGGAGCTGTTTTTT. This gives the protein CASSLEGSGAANTGELFF.

To note about this clone: Different DNA sequences within this sample yield the same CDR3. The chain joins TRBV4-1 to TRBJ1-1; no clear D gene. Trimming removed 1 base from V and 2 bases from J, with 8 bases in between. CDR3 length: 14 amino acids. The germline gives CDR1 MGHRA, CDR2 YSYEKL. CDR3 sequence (DNA): TGCGCCAGCAGCCAAGGTCCGGCAAACACTGAAGCTTTCTTT. Protein product: CASSQGPANTEAFF.

This rearrangement joins TRBV5-4 to TRBJ1-1, with D possibly being TRBD1 (5 bases). This CDR3 is built from 14 residues. V lost 0 bases to trimming and J lost 3 bases, with 9 bases between them. Germline V gene lookup returns CDR1 SGHNT and CDR2 YYREEE (reference sequence). The CDR3 loop is CASSLVQGDTEAFF. The CDR3 DNA is TGTGCCAGCAGCTTGGTTCAGGGTGACACTGAAGCTTTCTTT.

The CDR3 DNA follows: TGTGCCAGCAGTGCGACGGGGGCGAACAATGAGCAGTTCTTC. Its translation is CASSATGANNEQFF. The rearrangement uses TRBV28 and TRBJ2-1, with D perhaps given as TRBD1 or TRBD2 (6 bases each). Germline V gene data show CDR1 as MDHEN and CDR2 as SYDVKM. V lost 5 bases and J lost 5, with 13 bases in between. This CDR3 has 14 residues.

This chain joins TRBV28 and TRBJ1-5, with 11 positions matching TRBD1. Trimming cost V 3 bases and J 0 bases; bases outside gene matches: 16. Germline V gene lookup returns CDR1 MDHEN and CDR2 SYDVKM. The CDR3 sequence is 21 residues long. CDR3 coding DNA: TGTGCCAGCAGTTTTTTTGGCCCCAGGACAGGGGGCCTCTTTAGCAATCAGCCCCAGCATTTT. Protein sequence: CASSFFGPRTGGLFSNQPQHF. Filled out from reference TRBV28 and TRBJ1-5, the complete variable domain reads DVKVTQSSRYLVKRTGEKVFLECVQDMDHENMFWYRQDPGLGLRLIYFSYDVKMKEKGDIPEGYSVSREKKERFSLILESASTNQTSMYLCASSFFGPRTGGLFSNQPQHFGDGTRLSIL.

The rearrangement links TRBV5-6 to TRBJ1-1; no clear D. Germline CDR1 and CDR2: SGHDT and YYEEEE. The CDR3 runs 14 residues. Trimming took 2 bases from V and 2 from J, leaving 10 bases between them. The CDR3 bases are TGTGCCAGCAGCTTTGTACAAGTAAACACTGAAGCTTTCTTT. This encodes CASSFVQVNTEAFF. The entire variable domain, with the rest obtained from reference TRBV5-6 and TRBJ1-1, is as follows: DAGVTQSPTHLIKTRGQQVTLRCSPKSGHDTVSWYQQALGQGPQFIFQYYEEEERQRGNFPDRFSGHQFPNYSSELNVNALLLGDSALYLCASSFVQVNTEAFFGQGTRLTVV.

The CDR3 sequence is CASSPLPTSGSSTDTQYF. As DNA, the CDR3 is TGTGCCAGCTCACCCCTCCCTACTAGCGGGAGTAGCACAGATACGCAGTATTTT. The chain has TRBV18 and TRBJ2-3, with 11 bases lining up with TRBD2. The J segment lost 0 bases and the V segment lost 3 bases, leaving 8 bases of the junction unmatched. The CDR3 loop spans 18 amino acids. CDR1 and CDR2 (germline): KGHSH, LQKENI.

The J gene is TRBJ1-3, the V gene TRBV28; TRBD1 is a possible D gene (6 bases). Germline V gene data show CDR1 as MDHEN and CDR2 as SYDVKM. The CDR3 totals 16 residues. Trimming removed 7 bases from V and 1 base from J, with 17 bases in between. The CDR3, as DNA: TGTGCCAGCATAACTTCACAGGGTGGATCTGGAAACACCATATATTTT. Protein product: CASITSQGGSGNTIYF.

The V and J genes are TRBV9 and TRBJ2-5, with D perhaps assigned TRBD1 or TRBD2 (5 bases each). The CDR3 is 14 amino acids. The germline V gene encodes CDR1 SGDLS and CDR2 YYNGEE. Trimming cost V 4 bases and J 7 bases, with 17 bases left between them. The DNA for the CDR3 is TGTGCCAGCAGCCGTCATTTGGGGGATCCGACCCAGTACTTC. Residues: CASSRHLGDPTQYF.

The chain carries TRBV7-2 and TRBJ2-1, with TRBD2 identical over 12 bases. V dropped 0 bases and J dropped 9; count of bases not matched to a gene: 12. The germline gives CDR1 SGHTA, CDR2 FQGNSA. The CDR3 spans 18 residues. In nucleotides, the CDR3 is TGTGCCAGCAGCTTAGCCGGACTAGCGGGAAACAAGAGGGGTGAGCAGTTCTTC. Protein product: CASSLAGLAGNKRGEQFF.

The V call is TRBV11-3, the J call TRBJ2-5, with no clear D. The CDR3 is made up of 11 amino acids. Per the germline V gene, CDR1 is SGHNT and CDR2 is YENEEA. Between the trimmed V and J ends, which lost 5 bases and 5 bases, there was a span of 6 bases. For the CDR3, the DNA is TGTGCCAGCAGCCCCGAGGAGACCCAGTACTTC. Translating it yields CASSPEETQYF.

V usage is TRBV11-2 and J usage is TRBJ1-2; maybe TRBD1 (5 bases). V was clipped by 5 bases and J by 8 bases, with 18 bases between them. The CDR3 has 14 residues. Germline V gene data show CDR1 as SGHAT and CDR2 as FQNNGV. In DNA form, the CDR3 reads TGTGCCAGCAGCACGCGAACCGGGACCCTCGGCTACACCTTC. Residues: CASSTRTGTLGYTF.

The rearrangement links TRBV5-1 to TRBJ1-1, with D hard to call. The CDR3 sequence is 13 residues long. The V gene's germline CDR1 is SGHRS and CDR2 YFSETQ. The V and J ends lost 2 bases and 1 base respectively, with 6 bases between them. DNA for the CDR3: TGCGCCAGCAGCTTCCCGCGGAACACTGAAGCTTTCTTT. Amino acids: CASSFPRNTEAFF.

The table lists this clone with a count of one. Other DNA sequences from this sample encode an identical CDR3 as well. The chain uses TRBV9 and TRBJ2-6, with a weak D call TRBD1 (5 bases). In germline, CDR1 is SGDLS, CDR2 YYNGEE. The CDR3 covers 17 residues. Trimming took 0 bases from V and 0 from J, leaving 10 bases between them. CDR3 DNA: TGTGCCAGCAGCGTAGCTACAGGAAGCTCTGGGGCCAACGTCCTGACTTTC. The encoded protein is CASSVATGSSGANVLTF. Based on the CDR3 plus reference TRBV9 and TRBJ2-6, the full variable domain is DSGVTQTPKHLITATGQRVTLRCSPRSGDLSVYWYQQSLDQGLQFLIQYYNGEERAKGNILERFSAQQFPDLHSELNLSSLELGDSALYFCASSVATGSSGANVLTFGAGSRLTVL.

The chain joins TRBV6-1 to TRBJ1-5; maybe TRBD1 (6 bases). Trimming took 7 bases from V and 2 from J, leaving 12 bases between them. CDR3 length equals 14 residues. Germline V lookup: CDR1 MNHNS, CDR2 SASEGT. CDR3 protein: CASITGPRNQPQHF. The DNA of the CDR3 is TGTGCCAGCATTACAGGGCCCCGCAATCAGCCCCAGCATTTT.

This clone was seen once. This chain links TRBV7-8 with TRBJ2-5; D is unclear. V was shortened by 1 base and J by 4 bases, with 13 bases between the two germline ends. CDR3 length: 15 residues. Germline lookup yields CDR1 SGHVS and CDR2 FQNEAQ. The DNA for the CDR3 is TGTGCCAGCAGCTTAGATCTCGGCTCCCGAGAGACCCAGTACTTC. This translates into CASSLDLGSRETQYF.

V and J are TRBV15 and TRBJ2-2; 11 nucleotides align to TRBD2. CDR1 and CDR2 (germline): LNHNV, YYDKDF (reference sequence). V lost 0 bases to trimming and J lost 8 bases; unmatched junction nucleotides: 5. The CDR3 spans 16 residues. Here the CDR3 reads CATSRETSGSKGELFF. The CDR3 DNA reads TGTGCCACCAGCAGAGAAACTAGCGGGAGTAAAGGGGAGCTGTTTTTT. The variable domain in full, with the rest retrieved from reference TRBV15 and TRBJ2-2, is DAMVIQNPRYQVTQFGKPVTLSCSQTLNHNVMYWYQQKSSQAPKLLFHYYDKDFNNEADTPDNFQSRRPNTSFCFLDIRSPGLGDTAMYLCATSRETSGSKGELFFGEGSRLTVL.

The V and J genes are TRBV27 and TRBJ1-5; D gene uncertain. Germline values: CDR1 MNHEY, CDR2 SMNVEV (reference sequence). The CDR3 loop spans 13 amino acids. V was trimmed by 2 bases and J by 9 bases, leaving 11 bases between them. In DNA, the CDR3 is TGTGCCAGCAGTTTAGAAGTTTGGGGGCCCCAGCATTTT. Translated, it gives CASSLEVWGPQHF.

V usage is TRBV30 and J usage is TRBJ2-7; tentatively, D is TRBD2 (5 bases). V was pared by 2 bases and J by 0 bases, with 14 bases between. The CDR3 spans 15 residues. Germline values: CDR1 GTSNPN, CDR2 SVGIG (reference sequence). CDR3 in amino acids: CAWSRLRTGSYEQYF. For the CDR3, the DNA is TGTGCCTGGAGTAGGTTAAGGACTGGCTCCTACGAGCAGTACTTC. Full variable domain (outside the CDR3, taken from reference TRBV30 and TRBJ2-7): SQTIHQWPATLVQPVGSPLSLECTVEGTSNPNLYWYRQAAGRGLQLLFYSVGIGQISSEVPQNLSASRPQDRQFILSSKKLLLSDSGFYLCAWSRLRTGSYEQYFGPGTRLTVT.

The chain recombines TRBV10-3 with TRBJ2-7; 7 bases align to TRBD2. Germline assignment: CDR1 ENHRY and CDR2 SYGVKD. Germline trimming cut 4 bases from V and 2 bases from J; bases unmatched to any gene: 2. The CDR3 sequence is 13 residues long. The CDR3 DNA reads as TGTGCCATCAGTGTGGGGGGGGCCTACGAGCAGTACTTC. Its protein product is CAISVGGAYEQYF.

V gene TRBV14 combines with J gene TRBJ2-2, with D possibly matching TRBD1 (6 bases). V lost 3 bases and J 1 base, leaving 9 bases between the germline ends. Germline CDR1 SGHDN, CDR2 FVKESK. CDR3 length: 15 amino acids. The CDR3 is CASSHRGGNTGELFF. Here the CDR3 DNA reads TGTGCCAGCAGCCACAGGGGTGGGAACACCGGGGAGCTGTTTTTT.

The rearrangement links TRBV28 to TRBJ1-5; D not resolved. Trimming stripped 7 bases from V and 4 bases from J, with 14 bases between. In germline, CDR1 is MDHEN, CDR2 SYDVKM. The CDR3 has 14 residues. The CDR3 loop reads CASIGRWGNQPQHF. CDR3 coding DNA: TGTGCCAGCATCGGACGGTGGGGTAATCAGCCCCAGCATTTT.

The rearrangement uses TRBV18 and TRBJ2-7; D uncertain. The CDR3 is 12 residues long. Germline CDR1 reads KGHSH; CDR2 reads LQKENI. V was shortened by 0 bases and J by 12 bases, with 12 bases between the two germline ends. The CDR3 sequence is CASSPPYGAPYF. In DNA, the CDR3 is TGTGCCAGCTCACCACCGTATGGTGCTCCGTACTTC.

DNA of the CDR3: TGTGCTAAGCTGCTGGGCCGACAGGGACCGAACACCGGGGAGCTGTTTTTT. Its translation is CAKLLGRQGPNTGELFF. The J gene is TRBJ2-2, the V gene TRBV12-5, with 7 bases fitting TRBD1. J was trimmed by 0 bases and V by 10 bases; bases with no gene match: 14. Germline CDR1 and CDR2: LGHNT and FRNRAP. This CDR3 contains 17 residues.

J is TRBJ2-7 and V is TRBV6-5; 9 bases match TRBD1. Per germline, CDR1 MNHEY and CDR2 SVGAGI. CDR3 length equals 15 residues. V lost 0 bases and J lost 4; bases outside the gene matches: 4. The CDR3 DNA follows: TGTGCCAGCAGTTACTCGAAAGGGACAGGGTACGAGCAGTACTTC. This sequence encodes CASSYSKGTGYEQYF.

The rearrangement joins TRBV28 to TRBJ2-1; TRBD1 agrees at 12 bases. V lost 3 bases and J lost 8; bases outside the gene matches: 11. The CDR3 length is 17 residues. Per germline, CDR1 MDHEN and CDR2 SYDVKM. Here the CDR3 reads CASSFLPGTGGKYEQFF. CDR3 DNA sequence: TGTGCCAGCAGTTTTTTGCCCGGGACAGGGGGCAAGTATGAGCAGTTCTTC.

J is TRBJ2-7 and V is TRBV7-9; D unclear. CDR1 and CDR2 (germline): SEHNR, FQNEAQ (reference sequence). V lost 5 bases to trimming and J lost 6 bases, with 14 bases between them. The CDR3 sequence is 13 residues long. CDR3 in amino acids: CASSPPSSSEQYF. DNA of the CDR3: TGTGCCAGCAGCCCGCCGTCCAGTAGCGAGCAGTACTTC.

Comment on this clone: Other DNA variants within this sample encode the same CDR3. The chain carries TRBV28 and TRBJ2-5; 8 bases fit TRBD2. J gave up 2 bases and V 3 bases, and 2 bases lay outside the gene matches. CDR1 is MDHEN and CDR2 is SYDVKM in the germline V gene. The CDR3 contains 14 residues. The CDR3 spells CASSLGLVQETQYF. CDR3 coding DNA: TGTGCCAGCAGTTTGGGACTAGTACAAGAGACCCAGTACTTC.